A selection of T cell receptor beta chains follows, all from one sample in a study of blood T cell repertoires in COVID-19. Method: immunoSEQ multiplex PCR; TCRdb's copy keeps in-frame clones and lacks some. The table has about 120,000 clones, about 78% seen once; the top ten hold over 2%. The source material was peripheral blood. The receptors here all came from a man aged 65 to 85 with acute or convalescent COVID-19. The CDR3 runs from the conserved cysteine through the conserved F or W. Each record gives: J gene, V gene, CDR3 protein.

TRBJ2-3 TRBV11-2 CASSYPSDTQYF
TRBJ1-5 TRBV30 CAWSVRDRGNQPQHF
TRBJ1-1 TRBV6-2/TRBV6-3 CASSTRDRGRMNTEAFF
TRBJ1-6 TRBV6-1 CASSEAGPNSPLHF
TRBJ2-2 TRBV18 CASSLNDRGNTGELFF
TRBJ1-1 TRBV6-5 CASSLSGGGGTEAFF
TRBJ2-7 TRBV5-1 CASSVQPGQTYEQYF
TRBJ2-2 TRBV2 CASSQGHPNTGELFF
TRBJ1-2 TRBV4-1 CASSPRTGVGYGYTF
TRBJ1-5 TRBV11-3 CASSSGQEEPQHF
TRBJ1-4 TRBV19 CASSMGTVNEKLFF
TRBJ1-4 TRBV7-8 CASSFWGPNEKLFF
TRBJ2-3 TRBV9 CASNFERGKYF
TRBJ1-5 TRBV5-6 CASSLRTGARDQPQHF
TRBJ1-1 TRBV14 CASSLRTGGGNTEAFF
TRBJ2-5 TRBV6-5 CASRRGRVETQYF
TRBJ1-2 TRBV18 CASSPQSGVNGYTF
TRBJ2-5 TRBV9 CASSVNWDSQETQYF
TRBJ1-3 TRBV6-5 CATHSSGNTIYF
TRBJ1-2 TRBV19 CASTRDRGNYGYTF
TRBJ2-1 TRBV14 CASSQGLGKLAGSSYNEQFF
TRBJ2-1 TRBV7-3 CASSFIAGGDYNEQFF
TRBJ2-1 TRBV4-3 CASSLAGGGYNEQFF
TRBJ1-2 TRBV3-1/TRBV3-2 CASSYGGIYGYTF
TRBJ1-2 TRBV7-2 CASSSGRGQHYGYTF
TRBJ2-7 TRBV2 CASRRDLLATYEQYF
TRBJ2-7 TRBV7-2 CASSLGQGEIYEQYF
TRBJ2-7 TRBV5-1 CASSSSSYEQYF
TRBJ2-3 TRBV19 CASSIGGLAGEGDTQYF
TRBJ2-7 TRBV5-6 CASSLPRQGPYEQYF
TRBJ1-1 TRBV5-1 CASSLLGLGEAFF
TRBJ1-2 TRBV5-1 CASSPGPGDYGYTF
TRBJ2-2 TRBV7-3 CASSFRGGPNTGELFF
TRBJ1-2 TRBV7-2 CASSLVPGPNYGYTF
TRBJ1-1 TRBV6-4 CASSENMRGGTEAFF
TRBJ2-3 TRBV12-3/TRBV12-4 CASTSLGTDTQYF
TRBJ1-6 TRBV4-2 CASSQDPAREGSPLHF
TRBJ1-2 TRBV2 CASSLQGSYTF
TRBJ1-6 TRBV9 CASSVGQPNSPLHF
TRBJ1-3 TRBV7-8 CASSLGPGEAGNTIYF
TRBJ2-1 TRBV19 CASSYLAGGYNEQFF
TRBJ2-7 TRBV7-2 CASSSGGRGTPFNPYEQYF
TRBJ1-6 TRBV19 CASSIRRSSYNSPLHF
TRBJ1-3 TRBV5-4 CASRGGGGAGNTIYF
TRBJ1-2 TRBV6-2/TRBV6-3 CASSYGLDDGYTF
TRBJ2-3 TRBV30 CAWSARAGGPLSTDTQYF
TRBJ2-1 TRBV10-3 CAISEGTSQFF
TRBJ2-2 TRBV6-1 CASSEIQASTGELFF
TRBJ1-6 TRBV5-4 CASSGGQSRRSPLHF
TRBJ2-7 TRBV5-8 CASSFSGTGNEQYF
TRBJ1-1 TRBV9 CASSTDRADEAFF
TRBJ1-1 TRBV2 CASSSPRDRGRIGEAFF
TRBJ2-1 TRBV9 CASSSRLAGSYNEQFF